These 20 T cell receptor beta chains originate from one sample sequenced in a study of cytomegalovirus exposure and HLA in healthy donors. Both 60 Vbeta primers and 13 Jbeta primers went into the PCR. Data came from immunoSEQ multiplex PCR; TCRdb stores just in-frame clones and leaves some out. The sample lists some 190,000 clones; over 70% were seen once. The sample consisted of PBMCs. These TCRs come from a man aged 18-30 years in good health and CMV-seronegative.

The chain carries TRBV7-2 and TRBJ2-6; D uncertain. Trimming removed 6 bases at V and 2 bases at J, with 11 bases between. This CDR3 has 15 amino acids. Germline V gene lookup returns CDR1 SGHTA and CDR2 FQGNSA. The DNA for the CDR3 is TGTGCCAGCAGACCCGCTAGTGCTGGGGCCAACGTCCTGACTTTC. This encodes CASRPASAGANVLTF.

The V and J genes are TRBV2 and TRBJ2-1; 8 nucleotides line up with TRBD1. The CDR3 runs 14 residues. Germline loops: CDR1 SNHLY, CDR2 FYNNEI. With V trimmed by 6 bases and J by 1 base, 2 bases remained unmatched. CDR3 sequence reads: CASRWDRSYNEQFF. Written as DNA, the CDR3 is TGTGCCAGCAGATGGGACAGGTCCTACAATGAGCAGTTCTTC.

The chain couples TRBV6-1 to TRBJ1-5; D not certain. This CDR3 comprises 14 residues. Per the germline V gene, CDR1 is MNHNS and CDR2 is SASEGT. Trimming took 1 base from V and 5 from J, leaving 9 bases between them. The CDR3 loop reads CASSEGQIHQPQHF. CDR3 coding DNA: TGTGCCAGCAGTGAAGGACAAATTCATCAGCCCCAGCATTTT.

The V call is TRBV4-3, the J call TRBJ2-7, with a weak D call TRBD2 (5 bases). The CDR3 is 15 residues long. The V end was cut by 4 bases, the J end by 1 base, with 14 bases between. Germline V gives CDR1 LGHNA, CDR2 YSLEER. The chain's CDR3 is CASSRRLENSYEQYF. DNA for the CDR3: TGCGCCAGCAGCCGGAGGCTGGAGAATTCCTACGAGCAGTACTTC.

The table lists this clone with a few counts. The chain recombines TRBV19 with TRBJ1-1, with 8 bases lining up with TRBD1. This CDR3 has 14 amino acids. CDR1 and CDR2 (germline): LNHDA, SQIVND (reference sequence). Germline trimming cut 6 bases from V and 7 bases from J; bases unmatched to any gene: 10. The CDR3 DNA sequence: TGTGCCAGTAGAGTAGGGACAGGATTCAGTGAAGCTTTCTTT. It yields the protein CASRVGTGFSEAFF.

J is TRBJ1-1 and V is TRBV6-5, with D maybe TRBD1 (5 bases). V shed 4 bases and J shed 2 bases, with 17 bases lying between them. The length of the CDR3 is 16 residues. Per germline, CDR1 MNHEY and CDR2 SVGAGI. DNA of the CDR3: TGTGCCAGCAGTTCTCCTTTCCTCGGGGGAAACACTGAAGCTTTCTTT. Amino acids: CASSSPFLGGNTEAFF.

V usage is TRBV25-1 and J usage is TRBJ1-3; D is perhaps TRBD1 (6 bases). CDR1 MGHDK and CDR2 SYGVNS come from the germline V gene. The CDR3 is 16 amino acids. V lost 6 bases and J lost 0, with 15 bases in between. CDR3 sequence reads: CASSPQGRNSGNTIYF. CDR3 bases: TGTGCCAGCAGCCCACAGGGAAGAAACTCTGGAAACACCATATATTTT.

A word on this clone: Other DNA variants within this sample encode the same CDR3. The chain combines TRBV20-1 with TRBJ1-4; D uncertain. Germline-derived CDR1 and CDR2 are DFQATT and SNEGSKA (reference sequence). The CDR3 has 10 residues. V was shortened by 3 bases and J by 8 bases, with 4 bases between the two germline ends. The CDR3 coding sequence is TGCAGTGCTAGGCGAGAAAAACTGTTTTTT. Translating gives CSARREKLFF.

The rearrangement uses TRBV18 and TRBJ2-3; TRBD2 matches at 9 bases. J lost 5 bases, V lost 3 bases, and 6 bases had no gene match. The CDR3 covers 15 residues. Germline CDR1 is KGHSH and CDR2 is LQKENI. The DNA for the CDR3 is TGTGCCAGCTCACCCGCACTAGCGGGCTTAGATACGCAGTATTTT. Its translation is CASSPALAGLDTQYF.

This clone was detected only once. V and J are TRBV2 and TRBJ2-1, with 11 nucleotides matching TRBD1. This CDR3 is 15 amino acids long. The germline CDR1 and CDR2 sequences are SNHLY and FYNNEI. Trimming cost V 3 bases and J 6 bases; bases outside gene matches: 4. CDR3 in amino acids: CASSDRDRGSNEQFF. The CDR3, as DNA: TGTGCCAGCAGTGATAGGGACAGGGGGTCCAATGAGCAGTTCTTC.

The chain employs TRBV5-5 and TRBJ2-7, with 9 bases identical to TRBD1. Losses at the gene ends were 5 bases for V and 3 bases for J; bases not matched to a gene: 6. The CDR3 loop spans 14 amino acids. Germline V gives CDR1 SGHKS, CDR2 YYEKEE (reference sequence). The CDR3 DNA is TGTGCCAGCAGGCCCACGGGACAGGGCTACGAGCAGTACTTC. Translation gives CASRPTGQGYEQYF.

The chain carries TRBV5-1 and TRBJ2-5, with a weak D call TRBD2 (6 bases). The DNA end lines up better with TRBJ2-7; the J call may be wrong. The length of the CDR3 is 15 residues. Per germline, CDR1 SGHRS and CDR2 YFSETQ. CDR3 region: CASSLAQGGPYEQYF. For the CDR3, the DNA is TGCGCCAGCAGCTTGGCTCAGGGAGGCCCTTACGAGCAGTACTTC.

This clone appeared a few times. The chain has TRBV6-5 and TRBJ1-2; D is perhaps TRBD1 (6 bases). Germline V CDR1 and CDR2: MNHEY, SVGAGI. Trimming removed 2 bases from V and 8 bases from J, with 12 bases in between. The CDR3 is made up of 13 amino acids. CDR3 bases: TGTGCCAGCAGTTACACCAGGGGAACGGGCTACACCTTC. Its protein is CASSYTRGTGYTF.

CDR3 residues: CASSLVGATNEKLFF. DNA for the CDR3: TGTGCCAGCAGCTTGGTGGGCGCGACTAATGAAAAACTGTTTTTT. The chain carries TRBV5-6 and TRBJ1-4; no reliable D call. Trimming left V 0 bases short and J 2 bases short, with 8 bases between. This CDR3 is 15 amino acids long. Germline V lookup: CDR1 SGHDT, CDR2 YYEEEE.

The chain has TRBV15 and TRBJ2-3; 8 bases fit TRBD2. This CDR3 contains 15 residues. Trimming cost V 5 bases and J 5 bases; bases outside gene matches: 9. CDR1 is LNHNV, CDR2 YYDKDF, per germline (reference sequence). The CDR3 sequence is CATSSHRLARDTQYF. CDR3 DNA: TGTGCCACCAGCTCCCACCGACTAGCGAGAGATACGCAGTATTTT.

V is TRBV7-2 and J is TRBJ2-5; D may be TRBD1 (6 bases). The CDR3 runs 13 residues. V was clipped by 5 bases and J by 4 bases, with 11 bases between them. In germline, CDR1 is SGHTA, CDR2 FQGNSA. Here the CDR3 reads CASSPGQLETQYF. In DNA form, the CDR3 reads TGTGCCAGCAGCCCAGGACAGTTAGAGACCCAGTACTTC. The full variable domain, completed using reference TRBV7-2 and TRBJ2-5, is GAGVSQSPSNKVTEKGKDVELRCDPISGHTALYWYRQSLGQGLEFLIYFQGNSAPDKSGLPSDRFSAERTGGSVSTLTIQRTQQEDSAVYLCASSPGQLETQYFGPGTRLLVL.

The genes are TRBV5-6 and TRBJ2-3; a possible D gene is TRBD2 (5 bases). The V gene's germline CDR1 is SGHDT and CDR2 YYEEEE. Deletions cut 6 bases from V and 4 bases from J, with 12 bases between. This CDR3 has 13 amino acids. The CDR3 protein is CASTTRSADTQYF. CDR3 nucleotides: TGTGCCAGCACCACTAGGAGCGCAGATACGCAGTATTTT.

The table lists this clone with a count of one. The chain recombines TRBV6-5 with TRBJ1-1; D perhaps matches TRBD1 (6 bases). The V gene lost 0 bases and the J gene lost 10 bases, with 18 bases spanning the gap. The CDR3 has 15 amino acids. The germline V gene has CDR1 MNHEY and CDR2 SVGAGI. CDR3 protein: CASSYSRGIAGGAFF. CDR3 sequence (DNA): TGTGCCAGCAGTTACTCTAGGGGGATAGCAGGTGGAGCTTTCTTT.

CDR3 coding DNA: TGCAGCGTCCTCTGGGGTCGGACTAGCGGAGATACGCAGTATTTT. It is translated as CSVLWGRTSGDTQYF. The chain recombines TRBV29-1 with TRBJ2-3; TRBD2 aligns across 10 bases. Germline V gene sequence: CDR1 SQVTM, CDR2 ANQGSEA. Trimming took 6 bases from V and 5 from J; bases not matched to a gene: 11. This CDR3 is built from 15 residues.

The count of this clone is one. The CDR3 DNA reads TGTGCCAGCAGCCATAACCTGGGACTCCAGCCGGGCACCTTC. It encodes CASSHNLGLQPGTF. This chain links TRBV7-9 with TRBJ1-2; D perhaps matches TRBD1 (5 bases). Germline-derived CDR1 and CDR2 are SEHNR and FQNEAQ (reference sequence). The CDR3 sequence is 14 residues long. Trimming took off 5 bases at V and 13 bases at J, with 23 bases between the two ends.